This T cell receptor beta chain was observed in a study of T cells in Graves' hyperthyroidism and ophthalmopathy. On this clonotype itself: Its matching antigen is unknown.

Study-level results: Blood also contained most expanded thyroid clonotypes above 0.001.

V was pared by 3 bases and J by 2 bases, with 13 bases between. The CDR3 runs to 16 residues. PBMCs were obtained from approximately 9.2 ml fresh peripheral blood. RNA transcripts yielded amplified TCR beta CDR3 regions. When the TCR CDR3 underwent first-round RT-PCR, the HTBI primer set was used. TCRdb re-analysed the multiplex PCR reads in MiXCR, keeping a single row per CDR3 protein. The data contain some 490,000 distinct CDR3 sequences, around 15% of them seen just once; the ten biggest clones take up about 29%. V and J are TRBV12-3 or TRBV12-4 and TRBJ1-4; D uncertain. The clonotype comes from a woman in her thirties with Graves' ophthalmopathy. The sequenced material came from blood. CDR3 loop: CASSFYRGSTNEKLFF. In DNA form, the CDR3 reads TGTGCCAGCAGTTTTTACCGCGGCAGCACTAATGAAAAACTGTTTTTT.